The 17 T cell receptor beta chains given below trace back to one sample, sequenced in a study of OX40 agonist ivuxolimab in advanced cancers. Library generation was performed with the immunoSEQ multiplex PCR assay. TCRdb took over this immuneACCESS table, retaining in-frame rearrangements with V and J assigned. Such tables are incomplete; in checked studies, under half of the missing clones stem from an unresolved V gene, and the remainder is unexplained. This sample holds some 72,000 clones; approximately 80% were observed only once. Roughly 0.5% of the sample is in the top ten clones. Sample: CD4+ or CD8+ T cells sorted from blood, taken in a trial of the OX40 agonist ivuxolimab. Receptors originate from an adult with an advanced solid tumor such as melanoma, head and neck, liver or kidney cancer.

The chain carries TRBV2 and TRBJ1-5; TRBD1 matches at 8 bases. CDR1 and CDR2 from the germline V gene are SNHLY and FYNNEI. V trimming: 5 bases; J trimming: 2 bases; junction bases outside the gene matches: 2. The CDR3 has 14 amino acids. CDR3: CASSPGGGNQPQHF. DNA for the CDR3: TGTGCCAGCAGTCCAGGGGGCGGCAATCAGCCCCAGCATTTT. The full variable domain, rest sourced from reference TRBV2 and TRBJ1-5, is EPEVTQTPSHQVTQMGQEVILRCVPISNHLYFYWYRQILGQKVEFLVSFYNNEISEKSEIFDDQFSVERPDGSNFTLKIRSTKLEDSAMYFCASSPGGGNQPQHFGDGTRLSIL.

This rearrangement joins TRBV4-1 to TRBJ1-2; D call uncertain. The V end was cut by 4 bases, the J end by 3 bases, with 15 bases between. This CDR3 contains 15 residues. CDR1 and CDR2 (germline): MGHRA, YSYEKL. DNA of the CDR3: TGCGCCAGCAGCCCCGGGAGGGAGCGTGACTATGGCTACACCTTC. Protein sequence: CASSPGRERDYGYTF.

V and J are TRBV11-1 and TRBJ1-3; TRBD1 matches 10 bases. The CDR3 consists of 18 residues. Germline CDR1 reads SGHAT; CDR2 reads FQDESV (reference sequence). V was pared by 5 bases and J by 0 bases, with 10 bases of the junction left unmatched. The DNA for the CDR3 is TGTGCCAGCAGCCTTAGGACAGGGGGAATTTACTCTGGAAACACCATATATTTT. Encoded protein: CASSLRTGGIYSGNTIYF.

V usage is TRBV11-1 and J usage is TRBJ1-1; D is unclear. This CDR3 region has 14 residues. V lost 5 bases and J 6 bases, leaving 16 bases between the germline ends. Germline V lookup: CDR1 SGHAT, CDR2 FQDESV (reference sequence). The CDR3, as DNA: TGTGCCAGCAGCGACACGTATCAGCTTGCTGAAGCTTTCTTT. Protein product: CASSDTYQLAEAFF.

The gene calls are TRBV30 and TRBJ2-3; tentatively, D is TRBD1 (5 bases). The CDR3 length is 12 residues. V was shortened by 5 bases and J by 2 bases, with 8 bases between the two germline ends. The germline gives CDR1 GTSNPN, CDR2 SVGIG (reference sequence). CDR3 bases: TGTGCCTGGGACAGATTCACAGATACGCAGTATTTT. Amino acids: CAWDRFTDTQYF.

The chain is built from TRBV19 and TRBJ2-7; D might be TRBD1 (6 bases). Germline V CDR1 and CDR2: LNHDA, SQIVND (reference sequence). V was trimmed by 6 bases and J by 5 bases, leaving 14 bases between them. The CDR3 totals 13 residues. CDR3 nucleotides: TGTGCCAGTAGGGACTCTACAGGGAACGAGCAGTACTTC. Protein: CASRDSTGNEQYF.

J is TRBJ1-2 and V is TRBV2; D perhaps matches TRBD1 (5 bases). This CDR3 region has 14 residues. Germline V gives CDR1 SNHLY, CDR2 FYNNEI. Trimming took 7 bases from V and 3 from J, leaving 15 bases between them. The CDR3 DNA sequence: TGTGCCAGCACGATACGGGGGTTAGACTATGGCTACACCTTC. Its translation is CASTIRGLDYGYTF.

The rearrangement joins TRBV4-3 to TRBJ2-1; D call uncertain. The CDR3 is made up of 13 amino acids. The germline V and J ends were trimmed by 0 bases and 7 bases, with 7 bases remaining between them. The germline gives CDR1 LGHNA, CDR2 YSLEER. CDR3 loop: CASSQDWANEQFF. The CDR3 nucleotides read TGCGCCAGCAGCCAAGATTGGGCTAATGAGCAGTTCTTC.

V is TRBV7-9 and J is TRBJ2-3; weak D call: TRBD2 (6 bases). Deletions cut 8 bases from V and 5 bases from J, with 14 bases between. CDR3 length: 13 amino acids. Germline assignment: CDR1 SEHNR and CDR2 FQNEAQ (reference sequence). The CDR3 protein is CASRRLVRDTQYF. CDR3 DNA: TGTGCCAGCCGCCGACTAGTTCGAGATACGCAGTATTTT.

This chain connects TRBV5-4 to TRBJ2-3; D remains ambiguous. Trimming left V 4 bases short and J 3 bases short, with 12 bases between. This CDR3 contains 14 residues. Germline V CDR1 and CDR2: SGHNT, YYREEE (reference sequence). CDR3 residues: CASSPQSLTDTQYF. CDR3 nucleotides: TGTGCCAGCAGCCCACAGTCGCTGACAGATACGCAGTATTTT.

The J gene is TRBJ1-2, the V gene TRBV5-5, with D possibly matching TRBD1 (5 bases). This CDR3 is built from 14 residues. The germline CDR1 and CDR2 sequences are SGHKS and YYEKEE (reference sequence). The V gene lost 5 bases and the J gene lost 9 bases, with 20 bases spanning the gap. The CDR3 nucleotides are TGTGCCAGCAGGATCACCGGGGGTCCCAGGAGCTACACCTTC. The encoded protein is CASRITGGPRSYTF.

This clone was counted once. V and J are TRBV6-6 and TRBJ2-1; no reliable D call. The CDR3 runs 11 residues. V lost 6 bases, J lost 10 bases, and 10 bases lay in between. The germline CDR1 and CDR2 sequences are MNHNY and SVGAGI (reference sequence). The CDR3 sequence is CASSTDAEQFF. The CDR3 nucleotides are TGTGCCAGCAGCACGGACGCGGAGCAGTTCTTC.

This clone was found a few times. The chain recombines TRBV2 with TRBJ2-2, with 11 positions matching TRBD2. CDR1 SNHLY and CDR2 FYNNEI come from the germline V gene. Trimming took 9 bases from V and 9 from J; bases not matched to a gene: 12. The CDR3 is 15 amino acids. CDR3 coding DNA: TGTGCCAGTAATACAGGTGGACTAGCGGGTAGGGAGCTGTTTTTT. The encoded protein is CASNTGGLAGRELFF. The full variable domain, with the rest looked up from reference TRBV2 and TRBJ2-2, is EPEVTQTPSHQVTQMGQEVILRCVPISNHLYFYWYRQILGQKVEFLVSFYNNEISEKSEIFDDQFSVERPDGSNFTLKIRSTKLEDSAMYFCASNTGGLAGRELFFGEGSRLTVL.

This chain joins TRBV6-5 and TRBJ2-7; no firm D call. V dropped 3 bases and J dropped 5 bases, with 11 bases sitting between them. Germline V gene data show CDR1 as MNHEY and CDR2 as SVGAGI. The CDR3 totals 13 residues. This CDR3 is CASSYLGRHEQYF. DNA for the CDR3: TGTGCCAGCAGTTATCTTGGTCGCCACGAGCAGTACTTC.

The CDR3, as DNA: TGTGCCAGCAGCCCCTCCCGCGGAAACACCATATATTTT. This sequence encodes CASSPSRGNTIYF. The chain joins TRBV6-5 to TRBJ1-3; D unclear. Trimming took 6 bases from V and 4 from J, leaving 10 bases between them. The germline CDR1 and CDR2 sequences are MNHEY and SVGAGI. There are 13 residues in the CDR3.

As concerns this clone: At one boundary the junction diverges from the germline segment, which might be a read error. The chain uses TRBV4-1 and TRBJ1-1, with D perhaps TRBD1 (5 bases). The CDR3 length is 14 residues. CDR1 MGHRA and CDR2 YSYEKL come from the germline V gene. CDR3 sequence: CASSQGERGAHRPF. DNA for the CDR3: TGCGCCAGCAGCCAAGGGGAACGAGGGGCCCACAGGCCCTTT.

The rearrangement uses TRBV7-3 and TRBJ2-1, with 9 bases identical to TRBD1. Unmatched junction bases numbered 9, after V lost 6 bases and J lost 6 bases. This CDR3 region has 15 residues. Germline CDR1 reads SGHTA; CDR2 reads FQGTGA. The CDR3 sequence is CASRSSRDRVNEQFF. The DNA of the CDR3 is TGTGCCAGCAGAAGTAGTCGGGACAGGGTCAATGAGCAGTTCTTC.